The 26 T cell receptor beta chains below come from one sample, sequenced in a study of T-cell memory formation after mild COVID-19. TCRdb analysed the 5' RACE reads with MiXCR anew, one entry per CDR3 protein. The sample has around 370,000 distinct CDR3 sequences, over 20% seen once. Material for sequencing was PBMCs or a T cell subset sorted from them (not recorded which). The receptor source for this set is an adult woman who had mild COVID-19 (a few samples of this study predate the infection). Cell type and time point are not known.

In its sample, this clonotype was seen once. V gene TRBV9 combines with J gene TRBJ1-6, with 7 bases lining up with TRBD1. V trimming: 5 bases; J trimming: 7 bases; junction bases outside the gene matches: 9. The CDR3 runs 15 residues. CDR1 is SGDLS and CDR2 is YYNGEE in the germline V gene. CDR3 protein: CASRPQTGLNSPLHF. In DNA form, the CDR3 reads TGTGCCAGCAGACCCCAGACAGGGTTGAATTCACCCCTCCACTTT.

The chain is built from TRBV18 and TRBJ1-4, with TRBD1 identical over 8 bases. The CDR3 sequence is 14 residues long. Germline trimming cut 6 bases from V and 8 bases from J; bases unmatched to any gene: 8. The germline V gene has CDR1 KGHSH and CDR2 LQKENI. DNA for the CDR3: TGTGCCAGCTCCCTAGACTGGGACAGGGAAAAACTGTTTTTT. Protein: CASSLDWDREKLFF. Full variable domain (remainder filled in from reference TRBV18 and TRBJ1-4): NAGVMQNPRHLVRRRGQEARLRCSPMKGHSHVYWYRQLPEEGLKFMVYLQKENIIDESGMPKERFSAEFPKEGPSILRIQQVVRGDSAAYFCASSLDWDREKLFFGSGTQLSVL.

In this sample, this clonotype turned up a few times. This chain links TRBV12-3 or TRBV12-4 with TRBJ2-1; 9 bases are shared with TRBD2. The CDR3 covers 14 residues. V trimming: 7 bases; J trimming: 6 bases; junction bases outside the gene matches: 7. The CDR3 nucleotides are TGTGCCAGCACCCCCGGGACTAGCATCAATGAGCAGTTCTTC. Amino acids: CASTPGTSINEQFF.

This clonotype appeared a few times. This chain connects TRBV12-3 or TRBV12-4 to TRBJ2-5; TRBD2 matches 8 bases. Trimming took 5 bases from V and 5 from J; bases not matched to a gene: 13. This CDR3 comprises 16 residues. The chain's CDR3 is CASSPLPSGLGETQYF. The CDR3 DNA is TGTGCCAGCAGTCCACTTCCGTCGGGACTAGGGGAGACCCAGTACTTC.

The chain couples TRBV10-3 to TRBJ1-5, with D unresolved. The germline V gene encodes CDR1 ENHRY and CDR2 SYGVKD. The CDR3 sequence is 20 residues long. V was shortened by 7 bases and J by 5 bases, with 33 bases between the two germline ends. CDR3 in amino acids: CAIILDGYIFSGGCDQPQHF. The CDR3 DNA reads as TGTGCCATCATTTTGGACGGATATATTTTCTCGGGTGGTTGTGATCAGCCCCAGCATTTT.

This clonotype showed up just a few times. The chain joins TRBV28 to TRBJ1-6; D is unresolved. The V end was cut by 7 bases, the J end by 9 bases, with 10 bases between. The CDR3 extends over 12 amino acids. Looked up from germline, CDR1 is MDHEN and CDR2 is SYDVKM. CDR3: CASISEGSPLHF. DNA for the CDR3: TGTGCCAGCATCTCCGAGGGTTCACCCCTCCACTTT.

The CDR3 nucleotides read TGCAGTGCTAGACCGCATCGGGGGGGCCCTACAGATACGCAGTATTTT. Its protein product is CSARPHRGGPTDTQYF. V and J are TRBV20-1 and TRBJ2-3, with 8 bases that match TRBD2. This CDR3 contains 16 residues. Germline-derived CDR1 and CDR2 are DFQATT and SNEGSKA (reference sequence). After removal of 2 bases from V and 3 bases from J, the junction contained 10 bases not matched to a gene.

The CDR3 coding sequence is TGTGCCACCACCGGCGCCAGGGGCAGGGGGTTTTCGGATGAGCAGTTCTTC. Encoded protein: CATTGARGRGFSDEQFF. The chain links TRBV24-1 to TRBJ2-1, with 7 bases matching TRBD1. V lost 8 bases and J lost 8; bases outside the gene matches: 20. This CDR3 region has 17 residues. Germline V gene sequence: CDR1 KGHDR, CDR2 SFDVKD.

This clonotype was detected ten times or more. The V gene is TRBV6-6, the J gene TRBJ1-1, with TRBD1 identical over 8 bases. This CDR3 region has 15 residues. CDR1 is MNHNY and CDR2 is SVGAGI in the germline V gene (reference sequence). Trimming at V came to 5 bases and at J to 3 bases, leaving 8 bases not matched to a gene. Written as DNA, the CDR3 is TGTGCCAGCAGTGGAGACAGGGGTGTTCACACTGAAGCTTTCTTT. It specifies CASSGDRGVHTEAFF.

This clonotype was picked up many times. V gene TRBV7-3 combines with J gene TRBJ2-3; 9 nucleotides align to TRBD2. There are 16 residues in the CDR3. V lost 5 bases and J lost 0; bases outside the gene matches: 6. CDR1 SGHTA and CDR2 FQGTGA come from the germline V gene. The CDR3 nucleotides are TGTGCCAGCAGCCCAGGAACTAGCGGGAGCACAGATACGCAGTATTTT. The encoded protein is CASSPGTSGSTDTQYF.

This clonotype was counted ten times or more. The V gene is TRBV7-8, the J gene TRBJ2-1; D is uncertain. CDR3 size: 14 residues. V lost 5 bases to trimming and J lost 5 bases, with 13 bases between them. The germline gives CDR1 SGHVS, CDR2 FQNEAQ. In DNA form, the CDR3 reads TGTGCCAGCAGCCCAGTCCGTCAGGACAATGAGCAGTTCTTC. Protein: CASSPVRQDNEQFF.

The V and J genes are TRBV6-5 and TRBJ2-1; 8 bases fit TRBD2. The CDR3 is made up of 17 amino acids. Unmatched junction bases numbered 7, after V lost 0 bases and J lost 3 bases. The V gene's germline CDR1 is MNHEY and CDR2 SVGAGI. The CDR3 coding sequence is TGTGCCAGCAGTTACTCGGCGGGGCTAGCGGGCTACAATGAGCAGTTCTTC. Amino acids: CASSYSAGLAGYNEQFF.

The V call is TRBV14, the J call TRBJ1-2; TRBD1 matches at 8 bases. The V segment lost 4 bases and the J segment 7 bases; nucleotides outside the gene matches: 5. The germline V gene encodes CDR1 SGHDN and CDR2 FVKESK. CDR3 size: 13 residues. CDR3 sequence (DNA): TGTGCCAGCAGCCCGCAGGACAGGGCTGGCTACACCTTC. Translation gives CASSPQDRAGYTF. Combining the CDR3 with reference TRBV14 and TRBJ1-2 gives the whole variable domain EAGVTQFPSHSVIEKGQTVTLRCDPISGHDNLYWYRRVMGKEIKFLLHFVKESKQDESGMPNNRFLAERTGGTYSTLKVQPAELEDSGVYFCASSPQDRAGYTFGSGTRLTVV.

The V call is TRBV30, the J call TRBJ2-5; D is unclear. This CDR3 contains 13 residues. The germline V and J ends were trimmed by 0 bases and 3 bases, with 8 bases remaining between them. Germline loops: CDR1 GTSNPN, CDR2 SVGIG (reference sequence). The CDR3 spells CAWSVMAEETQYF. The CDR3 nucleotides are TGTGCCTGGAGTGTAATGGCAGAAGAGACCCAGTACTTC.

This clonotype has only a few counts. This rearrangement joins TRBV9 to TRBJ2-2; TRBD1 matches 9 bases. The junction had 10 bases not matched to a gene; V was cut back by 3 bases and J by 4 bases. The CDR3 runs to 17 residues. Germline V gives CDR1 SGDLS, CDR2 YYNGEE. The CDR3 loop reads CASSENWGQGPTGELFF. As DNA, the CDR3 is TGTGCCAGCAGCGAAAATTGGGGACAGGGACCCACCGGGGAGCTGTTTTTT.

This clonotype has at least ten counts. This chain uses TRBV18 with TRBJ2-3; D possibly corresponds to TRBD2 (6 bases). Trimming took 4 bases from V and 4 from J, leaving 9 bases between them. Germline V gives CDR1 KGHSH, CDR2 LQKENI. The CDR3 has 13 amino acids. In DNA form, the CDR3 reads TGTGCCAGCTCACTGGCGGGGTCAGATACGCAGTATTTT. As protein: CASSLAGSDTQYF.

The chain carries TRBV7-8 and TRBJ1-5, with a possible D match to TRBD1 (6 bases). This CDR3 region has 15 residues. Germline-derived CDR1 and CDR2 are SGHVS and FQNEAQ. V shed 5 bases and J shed 1 base, with 12 bases lying between them. The CDR3 spells CASSLKGGSNQPQHF. The CDR3 nucleotides are TGTGCCAGCAGCCTTAAAGGGGGGAGCAATCAGCCCCAGCATTTT.

The chain is built from TRBV7-9 and TRBJ2-7; D might be TRBD1 (6 bases). Germline V gene lookup returns CDR1 SEHNR and CDR2 FQNEAQ (reference sequence). This CDR3 has 13 amino acids. V was pared by 4 bases and J by 2 bases, with 9 bases between. CDR3 loop: CASSWDNTYEQYF. The CDR3 nucleotides are TGTGCCAGCAGCTGGGACAACACCTACGAGCAGTACTTC.

The chain joins TRBV28 to TRBJ2-1; 7 bases align to TRBD1. This CDR3 is built from 14 residues. The germline CDR1 and CDR2 sequences are MDHEN and SYDVKM. V shed 6 bases, J shed 6 bases, and the junction held 8 bases outside the gene matches. CDR3 DNA sequence: TGTGCCAGCAGACAGGGGTCATCGGGCAATGAGCAGTTCTTC. Residues: CASRQGSSGNEQFF.

The sample holds a few counts of this clonotype. This chain joins TRBV2 and TRBJ2-3; weak D call: TRBD2 (5 bases). Germline lookup yields CDR1 SNHLY and CDR2 FYNNEI. The V and J ends lost 6 bases and 0 bases respectively, with 16 bases between them. The CDR3 runs to 16 residues. The CDR3 sequence: CASSLKERTSTDTQYF. The CDR3 nucleotides read TGTGCCAGCAGCCTGAAGGAGCGGACTAGCACAGATACGCAGTATTTT.

The V and J genes are TRBV4-3 and TRBJ2-1; 10 positions agree with TRBD2. V trimming: 0 bases; J trimming: 7 bases; junction bases outside the gene matches: 3. The CDR3 runs 15 residues. Germline CDR1 reads LGHNA; CDR2 reads YSLEER. CDR3 sequence reads: CASSQDISGRNEQFF. The CDR3 nucleotides read TGCGCCAGCAGCCAAGATATTAGCGGGAGGAATGAGCAGTTCTTC.

The chain couples TRBV4-1 to TRBJ2-4; perhaps TRBD1 as D (5 bases). CDR1 is MGHRA and CDR2 is YSYEKL in the germline V gene. V lost 6 bases and J lost 0, with 18 bases in between. This CDR3 has 17 amino acids. The DNA of the CDR3 is TGCGCCAGCAGTCACGAAAGCAGGGTGGGAGCCAAAAACATTCAGTACTTC. Amino acids: CASSHESRVGAKNIQYF.

CDR3 amino acids: CASVGTGGASLEQYF. The DNA for the CDR3 is TGTGCCAGCGTTGGGACAGGGGGCGCCTCTCTGGAGCAGTACTTC. The V gene is TRBV6-6, the J gene TRBJ2-7; 12 positions agree with TRBD1. Per the germline V gene, CDR1 is MNHNY and CDR2 is SVGAGI (reference sequence). The CDR3 spans 15 residues. V shed 8 bases, J shed 7 bases, and the junction held 12 bases outside the gene matches.

V gene TRBV29-1 combines with J gene TRBJ2-7, with D hard to call. The V and J ends lost 2 bases and 0 bases respectively, with 8 bases between them. Looked up from germline, CDR1 is SQVTM and CDR2 is ANQGSEA. This CDR3 region has 13 residues. The CDR3 nucleotides read TGCAGCGTTGAAATTGAAAGCTCCTACGAGCAGTACTTC. This gives the protein CSVEIESSYEQYF.

V and J are TRBV12-3 or TRBV12-4 and TRBJ2-3; TRBD2 aligns across 10 bases. The CDR3 sequence is 14 residues long. V dropped 8 bases and J dropped 5; count of bases not matched to a gene: 7. The CDR3 reads CASYLAGAQDTQYF. In nucleotides, the CDR3 is TGTGCCAGCTATCTAGCGGGGGCCCAAGATACGCAGTATTTT.

The chain links TRBV5-1 to TRBJ2-7, with 11 bases fitting TRBD1. The CDR3 is 15 residues long. CDR1 SGHRS and CDR2 YFSETQ come from the germline V gene. Trimming removed 0 bases from V and 6 bases from J; junction bases left unmatched: 5. In nucleotides, the CDR3 is TGCGCCAGCAGCTTGGGCCCGGGACAGGGGGGCGAGCAGTACTTC. Translation: CASSLGPGQGGEQYF.